Each of the 32 T cell receptor beta chains below was sequenced from the same sample in a study of CD8 T cells in Susac syndrome. Random-hexamer reverse transcription was applied to roughly 0.5 to 1 ug RNA. TCRdb reanalysed the immunoSEQ multiplex PCR reads using MiXCR and keeps one entry per CDR3 protein. The sample includes 200,000 to 250,000 distinct CDR3 sequences, 95% of them seen just once. Sample: CD4+ T cells from PBMCs. The receptor set was obtained from a human donor with multiple sclerosis.

The chain uses TRBV20-1 and TRBJ1-2; D is unresolved. Germline loops: CDR1 DFQATT, CDR2 SNEGSKA (reference sequence). The CDR3 is 12 residues long. Deletions cut 3 bases from V and 8 bases from J, with 13 bases between. This CDR3 reads CSASEGKGGYTF. The CDR3 region has the DNA TGCAGTGCTAGCGAGGGTAAAGGAGGCTACACCTTC.

The chain joins TRBV30 to TRBJ1-2; D perhaps matches TRBD1 (6 bases). Looked up from germline, CDR1 is GTSNPN and CDR2 is SVGIG (reference sequence). CDR3 length equals 15 residues. V lost 3 bases to trimming and J lost 14 bases, with 28 bases between them. CDR3 DNA sequence: TGTGCCTGGAGCCAAGCCGAGGGGGGCGCATATCGCGTTACCTTC. It is translated as CAWSQAEGGAYRVTF.

V and J are TRBV11-2 and TRBJ2-3; TRBD2 matches at 10 bases. CDR1 and CDR2 from the germline V gene are SGHAT and FQNNGV. With 3 bases clipped from V and 1 base from J, the junction kept 7 bases outside the gene matches. The CDR3 runs 17 residues. CDR3 DNA: TGTGCCAGCAGCTTGAGAACCGGGACTAGCGGCACAGATACGCAGTATTTT. This gives the protein CASSLRTGTSGTDTQYF.

This CDR3 is CSPGQTDPYEQYF. In nucleotides, the CDR3 is TGCAGCCCAGGACAGACGGACCCCTACGAGCAGTACTTC. This rearrangement joins TRBV29-1 to TRBJ2-7; D perhaps matches TRBD1 (6 bases). The V and J ends lost 8 bases and 2 bases respectively, with 16 bases between them. The CDR3 runs to 13 residues. Germline-derived CDR1 and CDR2 are SQVTM and ANQGSEA.

The chain is built from TRBV12-3 or TRBV12-4 and TRBJ2-7, with a possible D match to TRBD2 (6 bases). The CDR3 totals 14 residues. The ends were cut back, 3 bases at V and 1 base at J, with 10 bases in the middle. The CDR3 nucleotides read TGTGCCAGCAGTTTCGGTAGCGGATCCTACGAGCAGTACTTC. Amino acid sequence: CASSFGSGSYEQYF.

This chain joins TRBV3-1 and TRBJ2-5, with 7 positions matching TRBD2. V gave up 4 bases and J gave up 5 bases; unmatched junction bases: 13. CDR3 length: 16 amino acids. Germline CDR1 and CDR2: LGHDT and YNNKEL (reference sequence). CDR3 coding DNA: TGTGCCAGCAGCCGAGAAGGCGGGGGAGCGTGGGAGACCCAGTACTTC. This gives the protein CASSREGGGAWETQYF.

V gene TRBV7-8 combines with J gene TRBJ2-2, with D possibly called TRBD1 or TRBD2 (5 bases each). CDR1 SGHVS and CDR2 FQNEAQ come from the germline V gene. The CDR3 is made up of 16 amino acids. Trimming cost V 5 bases and J 4 bases, with 17 bases left between them. CDR3 region: CASSTYYSGPTGELFF. Here the CDR3 DNA reads TGTGCCAGCAGCACCTACTATTCGGGACCCACCGGGGAGCTGTTTTTT.

V and J are TRBV15 and TRBJ2-1; the D is unclear. Germline CDR1 LNHNV, CDR2 YYDKDF (reference sequence). This CDR3 has 11 amino acids. Trimming stripped 0 bases from V and 8 bases from J, with 2 bases between. CDR3 DNA: TGTGCCACCAGCAGAGACTATGAGCAGTTCTTC. This sequence encodes CATSRDYEQFF.

V usage is TRBV29-1 and J usage is TRBJ2-1, with 9 positions matching TRBD2. Germline values: CDR1 SQVTM, CDR2 ANQGSEA. J lost 9 bases, V lost 4 bases, and 7 bases had no gene match. The CDR3 is 13 amino acids. CDR3 DNA: TGCAGCGTTGTTCGCGGGGGGGCCAGTGAGCAGTTCTTC. Translating gives CSVVRGGASEQFF.

This chain links TRBV11-2 with TRBJ2-2; D unresolved. Trimming took 5 bases from V and 0 from J, leaving 10 bases between them. This CDR3 is built from 15 residues. CDR1 and CDR2 (germline): SGHAT, FQNNGV. The CDR3 DNA reads TGTGCCAGCAGCCGAGGCATAACGAACACCGGGGAGCTGTTTTTT. Translated: CASSRGITNTGELFF.

This chain uses TRBV20-1 with TRBJ2-7, with D uncertain. The CDR3 consists of 13 residues. The V and J ends lost 3 bases and 3 bases respectively, with 12 bases between them. Germline CDR1 DFQATT, CDR2 SNEGSKA (reference sequence). As DNA, the CDR3 is TGCAGTGCTAGCGGCGGCAGCATCTACGAGCAGTACTTC. The encoded protein is CSASGGSIYEQYF.

The genes are TRBV11-2 and TRBJ2-3; D gene uncertain. CDR1 and CDR2 from the germline V gene are SGHAT and FQNNGV. V was cut by 2 bases and J by 0 bases, with 9 bases left in between. This CDR3 comprises 15 residues. CDR3 sequence: CASSLSGLSTDTQYF. In DNA form, the CDR3 reads TGTGCCAGCAGCTTATCCGGGCTAAGCACAGATACGCAGTATTTT.

This clonotype was picked up one time. The chain carries TRBV9 and TRBJ2-3; 7 nucleotides match TRBD2. CDR1 is SGDLS and CDR2 is YYNGEE in the germline V gene. V dropped 6 bases and J dropped 2; count of bases not matched to a gene: 3. The CDR3 is 13 residues long. As DNA, the CDR3 is TGTGCCAGCAAGCGGGGAAACACAGATACGCAGTATTTT. Translation: CASKRGNTDTQYF. Full variable domain (outside the CDR3, taken from reference TRBV9 and TRBJ2-3): DSGVTQTPKHLITATGQRVTLRCSPRSGDLSVYWYQQSLDQGLQFLIQYYNGEERAKGNILERFSAQQFPDLHSELNLSSLELGDSALYFCASKRGNTDTQYFGPGTRLTVL.

The gene calls are TRBV6-6 and TRBJ2-1, with no clear D. This CDR3 is built from 14 residues. Per the germline V gene, CDR1 is MNHNY and CDR2 is SVGAGI (reference sequence). Trimming shortened V by 8 bases and J by 0 bases, and 11 bases separated the two germline ends. The CDR3 reads CASAGRNSYNEQFF. CDR3 DNA: TGTGCCAGCGCCGGCAGAAACTCCTACAATGAGCAGTTCTTC.

In DNA form, the CDR3 reads TGTGCCATCAGCGTCGGACAGAACACTGAAGCTTTCTTT. It yields the protein CAISVGQNTEAFF. The rearrangement joins TRBV10-3 to TRBJ1-1; weak D call: TRBD1 (5 bases). Trimming cost V 6 bases and J 1 base, with 9 bases left between them. In germline, CDR1 is ENHRY, CDR2 SYGVKD. There are 13 residues in the CDR3.

V is TRBV12-5 and J is TRBJ2-1; 9 positions match TRBD2. The CDR3 loop spans 17 amino acids. Looked up from germline, CDR1 is LGHNT and CDR2 is FRNRAP. With 1 base clipped from V and 0 bases from J, the junction kept 4 bases outside the gene matches. The CDR3 region has the DNA TGTGCTAGTGGTTTGGGGACTAGCGTGAGCTCCTACAATGAGCAGTTCTTC. This codes for CASGLGTSVSSYNEQFF.

The chain employs TRBV7-9 and TRBJ1-4; 7 bases match TRBD1. In germline, CDR1 is SEHNR, CDR2 FQNEAQ (reference sequence). The CDR3 has 14 residues. J lost 10 bases, V lost 4 bases, and 9 bases had no gene match. CDR3 in amino acids: CASSSQGREGKLFF. Here the CDR3 DNA reads TGTGCCAGCAGCTCACAGGGGAGAGAAGGAAAACTGTTTTTT.

This clonotype was found once. This chain uses TRBV20-1 with TRBJ2-3; the D gene could be TRBD1 or TRBD2 (5 bases each). Germline V CDR1 and CDR2: DFQATT, SNEGSKA (reference sequence). The length of the CDR3 is 13 residues. Trimming took 3 bases from V and 8 from J, leaving 15 bases between them. Here the CDR3 reads CSARDRLGATQYF. The CDR3 region has the DNA TGCAGTGCTAGGGACCGACTCGGGGCTACGCAGTATTTT.

The J gene is TRBJ1-6, the V gene TRBV25-1; D is possibly TRBD1 (6 bases). The ends were cut back, 7 bases at V and 3 bases at J, with 13 bases in the middle. This CDR3 region has 15 residues. From germline, CDR1 is MGHDK and CDR2 SYGVNS. In DNA form, the CDR3 reads TGTGCCAGCACGCAGGGGATGGTCTATAATTCACCCCTCCACTTT. Translating it yields CASTQGMVYNSPLHF.

This chain connects TRBV2 to TRBJ2-3; D unclear. V lost 5 bases and J 1 base, leaving 16 bases between the germline ends. The CDR3 covers 16 residues. Germline V gene data show CDR1 as SNHLY and CDR2 as FYNNEI. The CDR3: CASSLRVLVGTDTQYF. CDR3 bases: TGTGCCAGCAGTCTTAGGGTATTAGTGGGCACAGATACGCAGTATTTT.

The V gene is TRBV28, the J gene TRBJ2-7; 8 bases are a match to TRBD1. CDR1 and CDR2 from the germline V gene are MDHEN and SYDVKM. This CDR3 comprises 13 residues. The V and J ends lost 4 bases and 3 bases, in that order; junction bases with no gene match: 2. CDR3 region: CASSWDRRYEQYF. As DNA, the CDR3 is TGTGCCAGCAGTTGGGACAGGCGCTACGAGCAGTACTTC.

The V and J genes are TRBV18 and TRBJ1-1, with D unresolved. The CDR3 runs 14 residues. Deletions cut 3 bases from V and 4 bases from J, with 12 bases between. Germline lookup yields CDR1 KGHSH and CDR2 LQKENI. The CDR3 protein is CASSPTRVGTEAFF. DNA of the CDR3: TGTGCCAGCTCACCGACTCGGGTTGGCACTGAAGCTTTCTTT.

The J gene is TRBJ1-2, the V gene TRBV19; possibly TRBD1 for D (5 bases). Trimming removed 9 bases at V and 6 bases at J, with 17 bases between. Germline V gene sequence: CDR1 LNHDA, CDR2 SQIVND (reference sequence). CDR3 length equals 13 residues. The CDR3 DNA follows: TGTGCCAGCCAGAACCGGGGGTGGGATGGCTACACCTTC. As protein: CASQNRGWDGYTF.

The chain links TRBV6-5 to TRBJ1-1; 9 positions agree with TRBD1. CDR3 length equals 15 residues. Germline-derived CDR1 and CDR2 are MNHEY and SVGAGI. Trimming at V came to 5 bases and at J to 3 bases, leaving 7 bases not matched to a gene. CDR3 sequence reads: CASSPNRGRDTEAFF. CDR3 DNA: TGTGCCAGCAGTCCAAACAGGGGGCGGGACACTGAAGCTTTCTTT.

V and J are TRBV5-1 and TRBJ2-4; 9 nucleotides agree with TRBD2. Germline CDR1 SGHRS, CDR2 YFSETQ. V shed 4 bases, J shed 0 bases, and the junction held 2 bases outside the gene matches. CDR3 length: 15 residues. CDR3 protein: CASSTTSGAKNIQYF. CDR3 DNA: TGCGCCAGCAGCACGACTAGCGGAGCCAAAAACATTCAGTACTTC.

V and J are TRBV29-1 and TRBJ2-5; the D is unclear. In germline, CDR1 is SQVTM, CDR2 ANQGSEA. This CDR3 has 13 amino acids. Trimming took 4 bases from V and 4 from J, leaving 13 bases between them. CDR3 sequence (DNA): TGCAGCGTTGTTCGGCAGCACGGAGAGACCCAGTACTTC. This codes for CSVVRQHGETQYF.

This clonotype was detected once. V gene TRBV7-9 combines with J gene TRBJ1-1; D gene ambiguous. Per the germline V gene, CDR1 is SEHNR and CDR2 is FQNEAQ (reference sequence). Deletions cut 1 base from V and 3 bases from J, with 6 bases between. This CDR3 has 13 residues. DNA for the CDR3: TGTGCCAGCAGCTTAGGCAGCCACACTGAAGCTTTCTTT. As protein: CASSLGSHTEAFF.

As DNA, the CDR3 is TGTGCCAGCACCGCTGGAGGTGGAAACACCATATATTTT. It yields the protein CASTAGGGNTIYF. This chain joins TRBV12-3 or TRBV12-4 and TRBJ1-3; D gene unclear. This CDR3 contains 13 residues. Trimming shortened V by 7 bases and J by 3 bases, and 10 bases separated the two germline ends.

CDR3 sequence: CASSQRYLQGSTEAFF. The DNA of the CDR3 is TGTGCCAGCAGCCAACGGTACCTACAGGGGAGCACTGAAGCTTTCTTT. The chain couples TRBV3-1 to TRBJ1-1; TRBD1 aligns across 7 bases. The trim removed 2 bases at V and 4 bases at J, leaving 10 bases unmatched. In germline, CDR1 is LGHDT, CDR2 YNNKEL (reference sequence). The CDR3 runs 16 residues.

The gene calls are TRBV1 and TRBJ1-2; TRBD1, as called in the table, went unchecked against the DNA. TRBV1 is flagged as a pseudogene. This CDR3 is built from 16 residues. CDR3 nucleotides: TGCACCAGCAGCCAAGATCGGCAGGGGTCAAACTTTGGCTACACCTTC. Its protein product is CTSSQDRQGSNFGYTF.

The chain employs TRBV3-1 and TRBJ1-5; no clear D gene. V was pared by 3 bases and J by 0 bases, with 9 bases between. CDR3 length equals 15 residues. Germline V lookup: CDR1 LGHDT, CDR2 YNNKEL (reference sequence). The CDR3 spells CASSHGVYSNQPQHF. As DNA, the CDR3 is TGTGCCAGCAGCCACGGGGTATATAGCAATCAGCCCCAGCATTTT.

The genes are TRBV7-2 and TRBJ1-2; 7 bases line up with TRBD1. Germline V gene sequence: CDR1 SGHTA, CDR2 FQGNSA. With 3 bases clipped from V and 2 bases from J, the junction kept 9 bases outside the gene matches. The CDR3 is 16 amino acids. This chain's CDR3 is CASSFRQGDQNYGYTF. In DNA, the CDR3 is TGTGCCAGCAGCTTCCGACAGGGAGACCAAAACTATGGCTACACCTTC.